This passage covers 27 T cell receptor beta chains from one sample sequenced in a study of T cells after posttransplantation cyclophosphamide. Sampled 1 year posttransplant, controls received myeloablative marrow transplants, methotrexate and a calcineurin inhibitor. Produced via immunoSEQ multiplex PCR; TCRdb's table is partial and in-frame only. The sample contains 15,000 to 19,000 clones, roughly 83% of which appear only once. Material: PBMCs, obtained 371 days after allogeneic stem cell transplant with calcineurin inhibitor and methotrexate. All receptors derive from a young adult male patient who received an allogeneic stem cell transplant from a related donor, was CMV-positive, and had no GVHD. Among the T cells, some may be from the graft donor.

The rearrangement joins TRBV7-9 to TRBJ2-3; possible D gene TRBD2, 6 bases. Trimming pared 5 bases from V and 0 bases from J, leaving 18 bases between. Germline V gene data show CDR1 as SEHNR and CDR2 as FQNEAQ (reference sequence). CDR3 length equals 17 residues. This CDR3 reads CASSPPRLGPSTDTQYF. The CDR3 DNA reads TGTGCCAGCAGCCCACCCCGACTAGGCCCAAGCACAGATACGCAGTATTTT.

The V gene is TRBV28, the J gene TRBJ2-1; 12 bases map to TRBD1. Looked up from germline, CDR1 is MDHEN and CDR2 is SYDVKM. J gave up 9 bases and V 7 bases, and 7 bases lay outside the gene matches. The CDR3 runs to 14 residues. This CDR3 is CASTPGQGASEQFF. The CDR3 DNA reads TGTGCCAGCACACCGGGACAGGGGGCTAGTGAGCAGTTCTTC.

This chain uses TRBV14 with TRBJ1-2; TRBD1 aligns across 7 bases. The ends lost 4 bases at V and 4 bases at J; junction bases unmatched: 15. The germline CDR1 and CDR2 sequences are SGHDN and FVKESK. This CDR3 has 17 residues. The CDR3 DNA reads TGTGCCAGCAGCCTTCGGTGGCCAGACAGGGTTGGCTATGGCTACACCTTC. Translated: CASSLRWPDRVGYGYTF.

The chain combines TRBV5-1 with TRBJ2-3; TRBD1 matches 7 bases. The CDR3 covers 17 residues. Unmatched junction bases numbered 14, after V lost 4 bases and J lost 3 bases. Germline V gives CDR1 SGHRS, CDR2 YFSETQ. The CDR3 DNA follows: TGCGCCAGCAGCCCACCGCGGACAGGAGGTCTTACAGATACGCAGTATTTT. The encoded protein is CASSPPRTGGLTDTQYF.

The chain employs TRBV9 and TRBJ2-7; D is uncertain. Germline loops: CDR1 SGDLS, CDR2 YYNGEE. Trimming stripped 4 bases from V and 7 bases from J, with 15 bases between. This CDR3 is built from 13 residues. For the CDR3, the DNA is TGTGCCAGCAGCCCCCGACTGGCGGTAGAGCAGTACTTC. Translated: CASSPRLAVEQYF. The full variable domain, rest sourced from reference TRBV9 and TRBJ2-7, is DSGVTQTPKHLITATGQRVTLRCSPRSGDLSVYWYQQSLDQGLQFLIQYYNGEERAKGNILERFSAQQFPDLHSELNLSSLELGDSALYFCASSPRLAVEQYFGPGTRLTVT.

The J gene is TRBJ2-7, the V gene TRBV5-4; D perhaps matches TRBD2 (6 bases). The CDR3 length is 17 residues. Germline V gives CDR1 SGHNT, CDR2 YYREEE (reference sequence). V was trimmed by 2 bases and J by 0 bases, leaving 18 bases between them. The CDR3 protein is CASSLSRELAPSYEQYF. CDR3 DNA: TGTGCCAGCAGCTTATCCCGGGAACTAGCCCCCTCCTACGAGCAGTACTTC.

As to this clone: A read error may account for a junction end that differs from germline. DNA for the CDR3: TGCGCCAGCAGCAAAGAGATGGGAGCCTACAGTGAGCAGTTCTTC. Its protein is CASSKEMGAYSEQFF. The chain joins TRBV5-1 to TRBJ2-1, with D perhaps matching TRBD2 (5 bases). CDR1 and CDR2 from the germline V gene are SGHRS and YFSETQ. This CDR3 region has 15 residues. The complete variable domain, with remaining parts taken from reference TRBV5-1 and TRBJ2-1, reads KAGVTQTPRYLIKTRGQQVTLSCSPISGHRSVSWYQQTPGQGLQFLFEYFSETQRNKGNFPGRFSGRQFSNSRSEMNVSTLELGDSALYLCASSKEMGAYSEQFFGPGTRLTVL.

The gene calls are TRBV18 and TRBJ2-3; 13 nucleotides line up with TRBD2. The CDR3 contains 17 residues. CDR1 is KGHSH and CDR2 is LQKENI in the germline V gene. V shed 4 bases and J 3 bases; nucleotides not matched to a gene: 7. The CDR3 sequence is CASSLGTSGKGTDTQYF. As DNA, the CDR3 is TGTGCCAGCTCACTCGGGACTAGCGGGAAGGGAACAGATACGCAGTATTTT.

Details on this clone: Its ends do not fully match the called genes, so a read error is possible. The chain carries TRBV27 and TRBJ2-1, with 7 nucleotides matching TRBD1. The CDR3 extends over 14 amino acids. Germline CDR1 is MNHEY and CDR2 is SMNVEV (reference sequence). CDR3 loop: CASSLSGQRNQVLF. DNA for the CDR3: TGTGCCAGCAGTTTATCGGGACAGAGGAACCAAGTCCTCTTC.

This clone was observed a single time. The rearrangement links TRBV27 to TRBJ2-5, with 9 positions matching TRBD1. Germline CDR1 MNHEY, CDR2 SMNVEV (reference sequence). The CDR3 spans 14 residues. The trim removed 6 bases at V and 1 base at J, leaving 3 bases unmatched. The CDR3 nucleotides are TGTGCCAGCAGCAAACAGGGGGCCCAAGAGACCCAGTACTTC. Its protein is CASSKQGAQETQYF.

This sequence joins TRBV4-2 and TRBJ2-5; D is uncertain. The J call may not be correct, given that the DNA end is closer to TRBJ2-7. Germline assignment: CDR1 LGHNA and CDR2 YNFKEQ. This CDR3 comprises 13 residues. CDR3 protein: CASSQASSYEQYF. CDR3 coding DNA: TGTGCCAGCAGCCAGGCTAGCTCCTACGAGCAGTACTTC.

The chain uses TRBV27 and TRBJ2-7; TRBD2 agrees at 9 bases. The germline V gene has CDR1 MNHEY and CDR2 SMNVEV (reference sequence). This CDR3 has 16 residues. With V trimmed by 6 bases and J by 2 bases, 11 bases remained unmatched. The CDR3 region has the DNA TGTGCCAGCAGGCCTCTGCCGGGACTAGCACCCTACGAGCAGTACTTC. The encoded protein is CASRPLPGLAPYEQYF.

The chain is built from TRBV5-1 and TRBJ2-5; TRBD1 agrees at 9 bases. Germline lookup yields CDR1 SGHRS and CDR2 YFSETQ. The CDR3 extends over 16 amino acids. Trimming took 0 bases from V and 2 from J; bases not matched to a gene: 5. In DNA form, the CDR3 reads TGCGCCAGCAGCTTGGTCGGGACAGGGAATCAAGAGACCCAGTACTTC. It specifies CASSLVGTGNQETQYF.

The chain combines TRBV7-9 with TRBJ2-4; D remains unclear. V was shortened by 2 bases and J by 1 base, with 9 bases between the two germline ends. Germline V gives CDR1 SEHNR, CDR2 FQNEAQ (reference sequence). The CDR3 is 15 amino acids. CDR3 loop: CASSLPGSAKNIQYF. The CDR3 nucleotides are TGTGCCAGCAGCTTACCGGGTTCGGCCAAAAACATTCAGTACTTC.

The chain combines TRBV11-2 with TRBJ2-1, with 10 bases aligning to TRBD2. From germline, CDR1 is SGHAT and CDR2 FQNNGV. This CDR3 has 16 residues. The V gene end was trimmed by 0 bases and the J gene end by 7 bases; junction bases not matched to a gene: 6. DNA of the CDR3: TGTGCCAGCAGCTTAGAGGCTAGCGGGAGTACGAATGAGCAGTTCTTC. Encoded protein: CASSLEASGSTNEQFF.

This chain connects TRBV29-1 to TRBJ2-6, with a tentative D call TRBD1 (7 bases). This CDR3 has 16 residues. V shed 4 bases and J shed 0 bases, with 13 bases lying between them. Germline assignment: CDR1 SQVTM and CDR2 ANQGSEA. The CDR3 loop is CSVGQGLHSGANVLTF. CDR3 nucleotides: TGCAGCGTTGGACAGGGACTCCACTCTGGGGCCAACGTCCTGACTTTC.

The chain carries TRBV6-1 and TRBJ1-5; no clear D. Deletions cut 5 bases from V and 7 bases from J, with 12 bases between. Germline-derived CDR1 and CDR2 are MNHNS and SASEGT. This CDR3 is 13 amino acids long. The CDR3 region has the DNA TGTGCCAGCAGTTTGGTCGGCAGGCAGCCCCAGCATTTT. Protein: CASSLVGRQPQHF.

The V and J genes are TRBV6-5 and TRBJ2-1; D perhaps matches TRBD2 (5 bases). CDR1 and CDR2 from the germline V gene are MNHEY and SVGAGI. V lost 4 bases and J lost 6, with 7 bases in between. The CDR3 sequence is 12 residues long. CDR3 protein: CASSLLGNEQFF. CDR3 nucleotide sequence: TGTGCCAGCAGTTTACTAGGCAATGAGCAGTTCTTC.

V usage is TRBV28 and J usage is TRBJ2-7; 8 positions match TRBD2. Germline V gene sequence: CDR1 MDHEN, CDR2 SYDVKM. The V gene end was trimmed by 8 bases and the J gene end by 0 bases; junction bases not matched to a gene: 3. The CDR3 sequence is 13 residues long. CDR3 sequence (DNA): TGTGCCAGCGGCGGGAGGTTCTCCTACGAGCAGTACTTC. This gives the protein CASGGRFSYEQYF.

This clone has a handful of counts. CDR3 residues: CASTPGLANYGYTF. The CDR3 nucleotides read TGTGCCAGTACCCCCGGACTAGCTAACTATGGCTACACCTTC. This sequence joins TRBV19 and TRBJ1-2; D not certain. The V end was cut by 7 bases, the J end by 0 bases, with 12 bases between. The CDR3 has 14 amino acids. CDR1 and CDR2 from the germline V gene are LNHDA and SQIVND (reference sequence).

This chain uses TRBV5-6 with TRBJ1-1, with D possibly being TRBD1 (5 bases). V dropped 0 bases and J dropped 3 bases, with 12 bases sitting between them. Germline CDR1 is SGHDT and CDR2 is YYEEEE. The CDR3 runs 15 residues. CDR3 sequence (DNA): TGTGCCAGCAGCTTGGTGGAGGGGCGCGACACTGAAGCTTTCTTT. Its translation is CASSLVEGRDTEAFF.

This chain connects TRBV4-3 to TRBJ2-3; TRBD2 matches 12 bases. Germline V gives CDR1 LGHNA, CDR2 YSLEER. V trimming: 4 bases; J trimming: 3 bases; junction bases outside the gene matches: 2. The CDR3 sequence is 15 residues long. In DNA, the CDR3 is TGCGCCAGCAGCCCGACTAGCGGGAGAACAGATACGCAGTATTTT. It yields the protein CASSPTSGRTDTQYF.

The J gene is TRBJ2-1, the V gene TRBV11-2; 7 positions agree with TRBD1. The length of the CDR3 is 14 residues. Losses at the gene ends were 7 bases for V and 9 bases for J; bases not matched to a gene: 12. In germline, CDR1 is SGHAT, CDR2 FQNNGV. The CDR3 reads CASIQRTGDSEQFF. The DNA of the CDR3 is TGTGCCAGCATCCAACGGACAGGCGACAGTGAGCAGTTCTTC.

The V call is TRBV7-6, the J call TRBJ1-1, with TRBD1 matching 9 bases. V lost 4 bases, J lost 0 bases, and 12 bases stayed unmatched. Germline V lookup: CDR1 SGHVS, CDR2 FNYEAQ. The CDR3 is made up of 18 amino acids. CDR3 residues: CASSSTSGTGLLNTEAFF. CDR3 coding DNA: TGTGCCAGCAGCTCGACATCCGGGACAGGGCTACTGAACACTGAAGCTTTCTTT. The full variable domain, completed using reference TRBV7-6 and TRBJ1-1, is GAGVSQSPRYKVTKRGQDVALRCDPISGHVSLYWYRQALGQGPEFLTYFNYEAQQDKSGLPNDRFSAERPEGSISTLTIQRTEQRDSAMYRCASSSTSGTGLLNTEAFFGQGTRLTVV.

This clone was seen more than once but under ten times. The chain combines TRBV2 with TRBJ2-3; 9 nucleotides match TRBD2. CDR3 length equals 13 residues. Germline lookup yields CDR1 SNHLY and CDR2 FYNNEI. After removal of 7 bases from V and 4 bases from J, the junction contained 3 bases not matched to a gene. As DNA, the CDR3 is TGTGCCAGCATAGCGGGAGCTCCAGATACGCAGTATTTT. Translated: CASIAGAPDTQYF.

The V and J genes are TRBV9 and TRBJ1-4; 8 bases are a match to TRBD1. The CDR3 is 16 residues long. Looked up from germline, CDR1 is SGDLS and CDR2 is YYNGEE. With 1 base clipped from V and 3 bases from J, the junction kept 5 bases outside the gene matches. The CDR3 sequence: CASSVRGQGPNEKLFF. The CDR3 DNA follows: TGTGCCAGCAGCGTACGTGGACAGGGCCCTAATGAAAAACTGTTTTTT.

The gene calls are TRBV2 and TRBJ2-1, with 8 bases aligning to TRBD2. Unmatched junction bases numbered 13, after V lost 5 bases and J lost 10 bases. CDR3 length: 15 amino acids. CDR1 is SNHLY, CDR2 FYNNEI, per germline. The CDR3 nucleotides read TGTGCCAGCAGTTACGTTAAAGCGGGAGCAGAGGAGCAGTTCTTC. It yields the protein CASSYVKAGAEEQFF. Complete variable domain (other parts from reference TRBV2 and TRBJ2-1): EPEVTQTPSHQVTQMGQEVILRCVPISNHLYFYWYRQILGQKVEFLVSFYNNEISEKSEIFDDQFSVERPDGSNFTLKIRSTKLEDSAMYFCASSYVKAGAEEQFFGPGTRLTVL.